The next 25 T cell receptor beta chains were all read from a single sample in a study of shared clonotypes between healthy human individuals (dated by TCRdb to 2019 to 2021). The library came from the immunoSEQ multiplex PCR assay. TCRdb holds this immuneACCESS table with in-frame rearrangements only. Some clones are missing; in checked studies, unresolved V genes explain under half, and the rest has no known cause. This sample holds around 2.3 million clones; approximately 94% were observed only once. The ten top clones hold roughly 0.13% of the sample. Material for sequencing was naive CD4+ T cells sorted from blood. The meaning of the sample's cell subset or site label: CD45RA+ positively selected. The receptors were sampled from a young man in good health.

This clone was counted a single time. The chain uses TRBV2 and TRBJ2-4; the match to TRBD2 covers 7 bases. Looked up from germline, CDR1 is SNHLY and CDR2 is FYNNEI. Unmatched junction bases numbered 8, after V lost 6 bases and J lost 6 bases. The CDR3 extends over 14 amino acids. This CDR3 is CASRAIAGGNIQYF. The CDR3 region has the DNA TGTGCCAGCAGGGCCATAGCGGGTGGAAACATTCAGTACTTC.

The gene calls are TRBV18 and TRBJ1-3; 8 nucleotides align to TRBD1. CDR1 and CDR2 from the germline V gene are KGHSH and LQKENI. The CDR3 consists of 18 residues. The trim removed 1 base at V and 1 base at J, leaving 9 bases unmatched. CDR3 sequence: CASSPLSRQGASGNTIYF. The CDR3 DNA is TGTGCCAGCTCACCACTTTCCCGTCAGGGGGCTTCTGGAAACACCATATATTTT.

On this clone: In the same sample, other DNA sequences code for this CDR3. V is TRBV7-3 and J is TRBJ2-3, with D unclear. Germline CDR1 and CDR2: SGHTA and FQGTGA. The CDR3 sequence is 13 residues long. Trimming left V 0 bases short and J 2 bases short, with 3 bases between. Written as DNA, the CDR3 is TGTGCCAGCAGCTTAACTTACACAGATACGCAGTATTTT. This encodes CASSLTYTDTQYF.

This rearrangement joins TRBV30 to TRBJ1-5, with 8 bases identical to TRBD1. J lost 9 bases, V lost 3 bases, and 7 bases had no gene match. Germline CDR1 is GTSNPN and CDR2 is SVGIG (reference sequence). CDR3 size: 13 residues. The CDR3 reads CAWRAGGRGPQHF. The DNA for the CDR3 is TGTGCCTGGAGGGCAGGGGGCCGGGGGCCCCAGCATTTT.

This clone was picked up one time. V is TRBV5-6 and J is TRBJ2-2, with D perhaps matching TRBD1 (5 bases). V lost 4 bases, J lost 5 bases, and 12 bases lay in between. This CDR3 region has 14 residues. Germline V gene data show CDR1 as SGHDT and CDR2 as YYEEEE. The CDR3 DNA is TGTGCCAGCAGCCGCGTTCAGGGAACCGGGGAGCTGTTTTTT. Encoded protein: CASSRVQGTGELFF. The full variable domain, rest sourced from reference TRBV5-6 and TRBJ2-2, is DAGVTQSPTHLIKTRGQQVTLRCSPKSGHDTVSWYQQALGQGPQFIFQYYEEEERQRGNFPDRFSGHQFPNYSSELNVNALLLGDSALYLCASSRVQGTGELFFGEGSRLTVL.

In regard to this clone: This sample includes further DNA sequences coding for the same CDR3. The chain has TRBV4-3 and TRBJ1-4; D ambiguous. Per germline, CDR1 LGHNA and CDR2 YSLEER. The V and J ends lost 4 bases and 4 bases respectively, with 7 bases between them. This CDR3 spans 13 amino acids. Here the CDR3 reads CASSPGVNEKLFF. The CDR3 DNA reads TGCGCCAGCAGCCCGGGAGTTAATGAAAAACTGTTTTTT.

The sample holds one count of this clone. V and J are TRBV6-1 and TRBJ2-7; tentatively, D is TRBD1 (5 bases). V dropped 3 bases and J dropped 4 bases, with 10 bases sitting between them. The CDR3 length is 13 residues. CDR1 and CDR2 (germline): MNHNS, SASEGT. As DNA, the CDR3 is TGTGCCAGCAGTGAGAGCAGGGCTTACGAGCAGTACTTC. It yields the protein CASSESRAYEQYF.

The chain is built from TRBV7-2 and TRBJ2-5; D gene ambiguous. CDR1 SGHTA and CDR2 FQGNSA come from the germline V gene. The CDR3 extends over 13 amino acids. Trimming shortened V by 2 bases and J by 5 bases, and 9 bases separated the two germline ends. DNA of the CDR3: TGTGCCAGCAGCTTACCCCCCCTTGAGACCCAGTACTTC. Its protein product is CASSLPPLETQYF.

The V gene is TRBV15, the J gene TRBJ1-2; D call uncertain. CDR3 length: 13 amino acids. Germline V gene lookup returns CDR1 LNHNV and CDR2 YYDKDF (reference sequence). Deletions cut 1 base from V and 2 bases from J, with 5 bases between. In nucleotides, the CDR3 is TGTGCCACCAGCAGAGCAGTAAACTATGGCTACACCTTC. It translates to CATSRAVNYGYTF.

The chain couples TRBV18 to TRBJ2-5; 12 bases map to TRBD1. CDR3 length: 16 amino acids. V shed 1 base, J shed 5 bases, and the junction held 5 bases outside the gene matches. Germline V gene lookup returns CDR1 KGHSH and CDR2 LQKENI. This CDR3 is CASSPLGQGAGETQYF. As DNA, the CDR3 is TGTGCCAGCTCACCACTGGGACAGGGGGCCGGGGAGACCCAGTACTTC.

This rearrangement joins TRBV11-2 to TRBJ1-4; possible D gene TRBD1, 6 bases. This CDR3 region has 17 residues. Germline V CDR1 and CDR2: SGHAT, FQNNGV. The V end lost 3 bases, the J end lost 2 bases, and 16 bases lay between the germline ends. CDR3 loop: CASSFGGKGVTNEKLFF. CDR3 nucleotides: TGTGCCAGCAGCTTCGGGGGAAAGGGGGTTACTAATGAAAAACTGTTTTTT.

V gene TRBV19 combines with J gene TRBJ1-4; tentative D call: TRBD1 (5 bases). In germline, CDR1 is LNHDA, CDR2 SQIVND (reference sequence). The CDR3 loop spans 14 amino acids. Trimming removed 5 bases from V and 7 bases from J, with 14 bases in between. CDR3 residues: CASSPGPGGEKLFF. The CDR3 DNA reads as TGTGCCAGTAGTCCGGGACCTGGGGGTGAAAAACTGTTTTTT.

The CDR3 coding sequence is TGCGCCAGCAGCCGCCCTCCTGGGCTCGAGCAGTACTTC. Its translation: CASSRPPGLEQYF. The chain employs TRBV5-1 and TRBJ2-7; D gene unclear. Trimming took 4 bases from V and 6 from J, leaving 14 bases between them. The CDR3 spans 13 residues. Looked up from germline, CDR1 is SGHRS and CDR2 is YFSETQ. The entire variable domain, with the rest obtained from reference TRBV5-1 and TRBJ2-7, is as follows: KAGVTQTPRYLIKTRGQQVTLSCSPISGHRSVSWYQQTPGQGLQFLFEYFSETQRNKGNFPGRFSGRQFSNSRSEMNVSTLELGDSALYLCASSRPPGLEQYFGPGTRLTVT.

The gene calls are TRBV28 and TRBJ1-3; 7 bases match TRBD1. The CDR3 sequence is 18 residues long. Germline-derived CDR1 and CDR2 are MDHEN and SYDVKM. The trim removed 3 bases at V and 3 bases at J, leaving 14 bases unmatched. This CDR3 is CASSFSRLQGGRGNTIYF. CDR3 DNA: TGTGCCAGCAGTTTTTCGCGCCTCCAGGGGGGGCGTGGAAACACCATATATTTT.

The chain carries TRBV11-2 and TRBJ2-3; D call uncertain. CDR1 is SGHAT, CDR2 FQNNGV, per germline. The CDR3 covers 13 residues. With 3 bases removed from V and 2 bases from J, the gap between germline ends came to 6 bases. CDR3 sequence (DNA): TGTGCCAGCAGCTTCTATCCCACAGATACGCAGTATTTT. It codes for CASSFYPTDTQYF.

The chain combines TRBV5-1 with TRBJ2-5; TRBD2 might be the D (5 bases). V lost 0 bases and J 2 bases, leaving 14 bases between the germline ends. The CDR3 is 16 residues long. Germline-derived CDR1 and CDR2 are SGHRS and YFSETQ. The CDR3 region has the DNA TGCGCCAGCAGCTTGGCACCAGCGGTGAATCAAGAGACCCAGTACTTC. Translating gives CASSLAPAVNQETQYF.

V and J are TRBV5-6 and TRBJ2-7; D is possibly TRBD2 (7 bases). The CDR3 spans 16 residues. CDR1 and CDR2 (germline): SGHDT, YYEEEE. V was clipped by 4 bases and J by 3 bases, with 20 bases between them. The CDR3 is CASSRGGGARGYEQYF. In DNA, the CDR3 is TGTGCCAGCAGCCGGGGAGGGGGGGCCCGAGGCTACGAGCAGTACTTC.

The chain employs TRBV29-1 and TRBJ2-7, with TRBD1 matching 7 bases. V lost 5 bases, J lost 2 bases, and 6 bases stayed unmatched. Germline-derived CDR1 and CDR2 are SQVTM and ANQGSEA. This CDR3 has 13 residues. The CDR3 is CSVPGTATYEQYF. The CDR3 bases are TGCAGCGTTCCCGGGACAGCCACCTACGAGCAGTACTTC.

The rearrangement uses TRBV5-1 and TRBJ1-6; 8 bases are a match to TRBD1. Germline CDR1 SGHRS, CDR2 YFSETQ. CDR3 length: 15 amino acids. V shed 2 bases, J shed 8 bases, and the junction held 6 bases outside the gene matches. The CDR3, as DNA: TGCGCCAGCAGCTTCTGGGACAGGCAGGATTCACCCCTCCACTTT. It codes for CASSFWDRQDSPLHF.

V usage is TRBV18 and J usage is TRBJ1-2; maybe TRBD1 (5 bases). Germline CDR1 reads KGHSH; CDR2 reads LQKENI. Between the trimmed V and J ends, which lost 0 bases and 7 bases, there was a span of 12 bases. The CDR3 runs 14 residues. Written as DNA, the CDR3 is TGTGCCAGCTCACCACCCGCAGGGAGGGTTGGCTACACCTTC. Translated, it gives CASSPPAGRVGYTF.

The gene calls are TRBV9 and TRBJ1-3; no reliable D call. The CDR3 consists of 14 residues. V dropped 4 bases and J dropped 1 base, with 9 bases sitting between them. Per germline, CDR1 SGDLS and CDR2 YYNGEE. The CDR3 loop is CASSTMGSGNTIYF. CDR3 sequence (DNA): TGTGCCAGCAGCACCATGGGGTCTGGAAACACCATATATTTT.

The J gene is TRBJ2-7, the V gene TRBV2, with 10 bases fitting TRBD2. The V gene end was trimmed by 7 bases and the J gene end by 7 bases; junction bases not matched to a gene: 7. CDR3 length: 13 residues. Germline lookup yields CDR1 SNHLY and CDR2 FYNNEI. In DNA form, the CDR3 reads TGTGCCAGCAATCAGCGGGAGGGCTGGGAGCAGTACTTC. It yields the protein CASNQREGWEQYF.

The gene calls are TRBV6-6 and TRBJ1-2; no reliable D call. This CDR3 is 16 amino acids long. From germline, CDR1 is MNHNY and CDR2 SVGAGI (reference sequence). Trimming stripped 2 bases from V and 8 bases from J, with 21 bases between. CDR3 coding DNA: TGTGCCAGCAGTTACCCCCCGGACTTATCCTCGGGGGGCTACACCTTC. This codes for CASSYPPDLSSGGYTF.

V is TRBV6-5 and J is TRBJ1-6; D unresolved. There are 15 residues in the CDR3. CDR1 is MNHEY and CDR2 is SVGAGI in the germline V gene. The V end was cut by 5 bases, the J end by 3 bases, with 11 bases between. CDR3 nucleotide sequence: TGTGCCAGCAGTAATGACATGATCTATAATTCACCCCTCCACTTT. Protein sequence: CASSNDMIYNSPLHF.

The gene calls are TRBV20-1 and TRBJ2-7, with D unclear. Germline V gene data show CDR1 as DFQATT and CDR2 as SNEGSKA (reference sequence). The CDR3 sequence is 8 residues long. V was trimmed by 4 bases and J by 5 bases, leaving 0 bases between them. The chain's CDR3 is CSANEQYF. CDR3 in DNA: TGCAGTGCTAACGAGCAGTACTTC.